The 7 T cell receptor beta chains in this list originate from one sample, sequenced in a study of T cell responses to AZD1222 COVID-19 vaccine. Sequencing used immunoSEQ multiplex PCR; TCRdb keeps in-frame clones, though not all of them. Of 65,000 to 100,000 clones listed, 80% are singletons. The source material was peripheral blood, sampled on day 0 of AZD1222 vaccination. Source of these receptors: an adult in good health.

The chain employs TRBV27 and TRBJ2-3, with 7 bases that match TRBD2. Looked up from germline, CDR1 is MNHEY and CDR2 is SMNVEV (reference sequence). The length of the CDR3 is 14 residues. V shed 6 bases and J 7 bases; nucleotides not matched to a gene: 10. The CDR3, as DNA: TGTGCCAGCAGCAACGGACTAGGAGGATATACGCAGTATTTT. Its translation is CASSNGLGGYTQYF.

The rearrangement joins TRBV27 to TRBJ1-5; 12 bases are a match to TRBD1. CDR1 is MNHEY and CDR2 is SMNVEV in the germline V gene (reference sequence). CDR3 length: 16 amino acids. The V segment lost 5 bases and the J segment 6 bases; nucleotides outside the gene matches: 8. The CDR3 spells CASSRTGTGGFQPQHF. The CDR3 nucleotides read TGTGCCAGCAGTCGAACCGGGACAGGGGGCTTTCAGCCCCAGCATTTT.

This sequence joins TRBV27 and TRBJ1-5; D is uncertain. V was cut by 8 bases and J by 3 bases, with 14 bases left in between. Germline CDR1 is MNHEY and CDR2 is SMNVEV (reference sequence). The CDR3 spans 14 residues. CDR3 sequence reads: CASRLRENNQPQHF. The CDR3 bases are TGTGCCAGCCGCCTCCGGGAAAACAATCAGCCCCAGCATTTT.

This clone was seen only a few times. V and J are TRBV19 and TRBJ1-5; 10 nucleotides match TRBD1. This CDR3 spans 14 amino acids. The V segment lost 6 bases and the J segment 7 bases; nucleotides outside the gene matches: 6. The germline V gene encodes CDR1 LNHDA and CDR2 SQIVND (reference sequence). The CDR3 here is CASRDGQGGQPQHF. In DNA, the CDR3 is TGTGCCAGTAGGGACGGACAGGGGGGACAGCCCCAGCATTTT.

The V call is TRBV19, the J call TRBJ2-1; maybe TRBD1 (6 bases). From germline, CDR1 is LNHDA and CDR2 SQIVND (reference sequence). V lost 3 bases to trimming and J lost 6 bases, with 15 bases between them. The CDR3 is made up of 15 amino acids. The CDR3 bases are TGTGCCAGTAGTATCCGGCCAGGGGTGAGCAATGAGCAGTTCTTC. The encoded protein is CASSIRPGVSNEQFF.

The chain joins TRBV6-2 or TRBV6-3 to TRBJ1-1; D not certain. The CDR3 consists of 14 residues. Germline-derived CDR1 and CDR2 are MNHEY and SVGEGT. The ends were cut back, 4 bases at V and 4 bases at J, with 13 bases in the middle. In DNA, the CDR3 is TGTGCCAGCAGTTTGGGTGGAGTGGGCACTGAAGCTTTCTTT. Translation: CASSLGGVGTEAFF.

This chain connects TRBV2 to TRBJ2-7; 7 positions agree with TRBD2. The germline gives CDR1 SNHLY, CDR2 FYNNEI. J gave up 2 bases and V 7 bases, and 8 bases lay outside the gene matches. The CDR3 length is 14 residues. CDR3: CASTIREGPYEQYF. The CDR3 DNA sequence: TGTGCCAGCACGATCAGGGAGGGGCCCTACGAGCAGTACTTC.